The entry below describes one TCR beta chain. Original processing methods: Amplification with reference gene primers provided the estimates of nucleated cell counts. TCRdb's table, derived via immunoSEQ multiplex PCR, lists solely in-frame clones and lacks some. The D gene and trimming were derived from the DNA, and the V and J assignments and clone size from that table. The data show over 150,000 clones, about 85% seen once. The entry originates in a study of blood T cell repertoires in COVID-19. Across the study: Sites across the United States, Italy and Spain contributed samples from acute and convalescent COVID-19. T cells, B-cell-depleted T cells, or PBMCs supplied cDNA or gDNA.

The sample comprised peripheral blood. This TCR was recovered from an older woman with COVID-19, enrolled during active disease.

CDR3 sequence reads: CASRQRASGQNSPLHF. The CDR3 region has the DNA TGTGCCAGCAGACAGCGGGCCTCGGGACAGAATTCACCCCTCCACTTT. The chain recombines TRBV27 with TRBJ1-6; 7 nucleotides match TRBD1. The V gene's germline CDR1 is MNHEY and CDR2 SMNVEV (reference sequence). The V gene end was trimmed by 6 bases and the J gene end by 7 bases; junction bases not matched to a gene: 12. The CDR3 sequence is 16 residues long.